A single sample is the source of the 23 T cell receptor beta chains below, sequenced in a study of T cells after yellow fever vaccination. MiXCR, applied by TCRdb to the 5' RACE reads, yields one record per CDR3 protein. The table lists 620,000 or so distinct CDR3 sequences, 17% of them singletons. Here the sequenced sample was PBMCs, taken 5 to 6 days after the first yellow fever vaccination. The source is a man younger than 35 who received the YFV17D yellow fever vaccine.

This clonotype has more than one count but fewer than ten. The CDR3, as DNA: TGTGCCAGCACCGGGACAGGGACTTCACCCCTCCACTTT. Amino acids: CASTGTGTSPLHF. The chain is built from TRBV27 and TRBJ1-6; 9 bases map to TRBD1. V shed 7 bases and J 9 bases; nucleotides not matched to a gene: 4. CDR1 and CDR2 from the germline V gene are MNHEY and SMNVEV (reference sequence). The CDR3 contains 13 residues.

This clonotype was counted between two and nine times. The chain is built from TRBV9 and TRBJ2-3, with a tentative D call TRBD2 (6 bases). CDR1 is SGDLS, CDR2 YYNGEE, per germline. CDR3 size: 17 residues. The V end was cut by 0 bases, the J end by 0 bases, with 14 bases between. CDR3 sequence (DNA): TGTGCCAGCAGCGTAGGGCCGGGGAGGCGGAGCACAGATACGCAGTATTTT. Protein product: CASSVGPGRRSTDTQYF.

Only a few counts were recorded for this clonotype. V is TRBV12-3 or TRBV12-4 and J is TRBJ1-2; the D gene is possibly TRBD1 (5 bases). The CDR3 is made up of 19 amino acids. Trimming took off 5 bases at V and 3 bases at J, with 28 bases between the two ends. CDR3 residues: CASSPYLFGGGVFDYGYTF. In DNA form, the CDR3 reads TGTGCCAGCAGTCCTTACTTGTTCGGGGGAGGGGTATTTGACTATGGCTACACCTTC.

This clonotype turned up a few times. The chain recombines TRBV6-5 with TRBJ1-5; tentative D call: TRBD1 (5 bases). There are 15 residues in the CDR3. CDR1 is MNHEY and CDR2 is SVGAGI in the germline V gene. The ends were cut back, 2 bases at V and 7 bases at J, with 15 bases in the middle. CDR3 nucleotide sequence: TGTGCCAGCAGTTACGGGCAGGGAGGAGGGCAGCCCCAGCATTTT. This gives the protein CASSYGQGGGQPQHF.

The rearrangement joins TRBV24-1 to TRBJ2-1; either TRBD1 or TRBD2 may fit D (5 bases each). CDR1 is KGHDR, CDR2 SFDVKD, per germline. V lost 9 bases and J lost 1, with 15 bases in between. This CDR3 comprises 15 residues. The CDR3 DNA reads TGTGCCACCTCCTCCAGGGACCATTCCTACAATGAGCAGTTCTTC. As protein: CATSSRDHSYNEQFF.

This clonotype appeared a few times. The J gene is TRBJ2-7, the V gene TRBV5-1, with TRBD1 as a possible D gene (6 bases). The CDR3 covers 14 residues. Trimming removed 4 bases from V and 3 bases from J, with 14 bases in between. Germline-derived CDR1 and CDR2 are SGHRS and YFSETQ. The CDR3 DNA sequence: TGCGCCAGCAGCCTAGCCCGGGACAACTACGAGCAGTACTTC. Translation: CASSLARDNYEQYF. Based on the CDR3 plus reference TRBV5-1 and TRBJ2-7, the full variable domain is KAGVTQTPRYLIKTRGQQVTLSCSPISGHRSVSWYQQTPGQGLQFLFEYFSETQRNKGNFPGRFSGRQFSNSRSEMNVSTLELGDSALYLCASSLARDNYEQYFGPGTRLTVT.

The chain carries TRBV15 and TRBJ2-3; D call uncertain. Germline CDR1 LNHNV, CDR2 YYDKDF (reference sequence). The CDR3 sequence is 15 residues long. V was pared by 1 base and J by 0 bases, with 8 bases between. The CDR3 DNA follows: TGTGCCACCAGCAGAGTTAGTACTAGCACAGATACGCAGTATTTT. Translated: CATSRVSTSTDTQYF.

There are a few counts of this clonotype. This rearrangement joins TRBV6-2 or TRBV6-3 to TRBJ1-2; D is undetermined. V dropped 0 bases and J dropped 5 bases, with 7 bases sitting between them. This CDR3 spans 13 amino acids. Germline V gene data show CDR1 as MNHEY and CDR2 as SVGEGT. CDR3 residues: CASSYSKMYGYTF. The CDR3 DNA follows: TGTGCCAGCAGTTACTCGAAGATGTATGGCTACACCTTC.

The chain couples TRBV7-9 to TRBJ1-1; no definite D call. Germline assignment: CDR1 SEHNR and CDR2 FQNEAQ (reference sequence). Trimming removed 2 bases from V and 4 bases from J, with 8 bases in between. The CDR3 has 13 residues. The CDR3 reads CASSLWEVTEAFF. CDR3 nucleotide sequence: TGTGCCAGCAGCTTATGGGAGGTCACTGAAGCTTTCTTT.

The V call is TRBV19, the J call TRBJ2-2; D is unresolved. From germline, CDR1 is LNHDA and CDR2 SQIVND (reference sequence). Trimming stripped 6 bases from V and 6 bases from J, with 14 bases between. CDR3 size: 14 residues. CDR3 region: CASRNTPDAGELFF. CDR3 bases: TGTGCCAGTAGGAACACTCCGGATGCCGGGGAGCTGTTTTTT.

This clonotype was seen once. V and J are TRBV6-1 and TRBJ1-2; 7 bases map to TRBD1. With V trimmed by 6 bases and J by 6 bases, 7 bases remained unmatched. Per germline, CDR1 MNHNS and CDR2 SASEGT. This CDR3 spans 13 amino acids. CDR3 coding DNA: TGTGCCAGCAGGACCTCACAGGGGAATGGCTACACCTTC. As protein: CASRTSQGNGYTF.

This clonotype showed up just a few times. The gene calls are TRBV7-2 and TRBJ2-5; TRBD2 might be the D (6 bases). The CDR3 consists of 14 residues. The V end lost 6 bases, the J end lost 1 base, and 12 bases lay between the germline ends. Germline V gene sequence: CDR1 SGHTA, CDR2 FQGNSA. The CDR3 sequence is CASRAGWTQETQYF. The CDR3, as DNA: TGTGCCAGCAGGGCGGGGTGGACCCAAGAGACCCAGTACTTC.

The rearrangement links TRBV15 to TRBJ2-3; a weak D match, TRBD2 (5 bases). The CDR3 sequence is 14 residues long. Trimming took 3 bases from V and 6 from J, leaving 13 bases between them. Germline-derived CDR1 and CDR2 are LNHNV and YYDKDF (reference sequence). CDR3 in DNA: TGTGCCACCAGCAGCCGGCGGGCCCACGATACGCAGTATTTT. Protein: CATSSRRAHDTQYF.

The chain uses TRBV7-9 and TRBJ2-5; TRBD2 matches at 7 bases. Per the germline V gene, CDR1 is SEHNR and CDR2 is FQNEAQ (reference sequence). The junction had 7 bases not matched to a gene; V was cut back by 4 bases and J by 2 bases. The CDR3 is 15 amino acids. CDR3 nucleotide sequence: TGTGCCAGCAGCTCCCGGGACTATACACAAGAGACCCAGTACTTC. It codes for CASSSRDYTQETQYF.

This clonotype has only a few counts. The chain joins TRBV9 to TRBJ2-2; weak D call: TRBD2 (5 bases). Germline values: CDR1 SGDLS, CDR2 YYNGEE. The CDR3 contains 14 residues. Between the trimmed V and J ends, which lost 0 bases and 6 bases, there was a span of 9 bases. Here the CDR3 DNA reads TGTGCCAGCAGCGTAGGAGGGTCCGCCGGGGAGCTGTTTTTT. It is translated as CASSVGGSAGELFF.

This chain connects TRBV6-1 to TRBJ1-5; a possible D gene is TRBD1 (5 bases). The germline V gene has CDR1 MNHNS and CDR2 SASEGT. The CDR3 has 15 amino acids. V lost 10 bases, J lost 0 bases, and 16 bases lay in between. CDR3 region: CAIRPQEYSNQPQHF. The CDR3, as DNA: TGTGCCATTCGACCACAGGAGTATAGCAATCAGCCCCAGCATTTT.

V usage is TRBV5-1 and J usage is TRBJ2-3; D not resolved. V dropped 1 base and J dropped 0 bases, with 9 bases sitting between them. CDR3 length: 15 amino acids. Germline values: CDR1 SGHRS, CDR2 YFSETQ. Written as DNA, the CDR3 is TGCGCCAGCAGCTTGAATCCGGATAGCACAGATACGCAGTATTTT. Its protein product is CASSLNPDSTDTQYF.

The rearrangement joins TRBV5-1 to TRBJ1-6, with D perhaps matching TRBD1 (5 bases). This CDR3 is built from 17 residues. The germline gives CDR1 SGHRS, CDR2 YFSETQ. Trimming took off 0 bases at V and 8 bases at J, with 18 bases between the two ends. CDR3 DNA: TGCGCCAGCAGCTTGGCCCGGGGGGGGAGCCGTGATTCACCCCTCCACTTT. Residues: CASSLARGGSRDSPLHF.

Points on this clonotype: A clone one base away is much larger, so this may be a read error. The genes are TRBV15 and TRBJ2-3; D ambiguous. The CDR3 totals 12 residues. Between the trimmed V and J ends, which lost 0 bases and 6 bases, there was a span of 4 bases. Germline V CDR1 and CDR2: LNHNV, YYDKDF (reference sequence). The CDR3, as DNA: TGTGCCACCAGCAGAGATGGGGATACGCAGTATTTT. Translating it yields CATSRDGDTQYF.

The V gene is TRBV6-2 or TRBV6-3, the J gene TRBJ1-2, with D perhaps TRBD1 (5 bases). Trimming left V 7 bases short and J 6 bases short, with 12 bases between. Germline CDR1 is MNHEY and CDR2 is SVGEGT. The CDR3 is 12 residues long. The CDR3 DNA is TGTGCCAGCAATGACAGAGCTGATGGCTACACCTTC. Protein: CASNDRADGYTF.

This clonotype appeared many times. The chain has TRBV5-5 and TRBJ1-5; no definite D call. This CDR3 comprises 17 residues. From germline, CDR1 is SGHKS and CDR2 YYEKEE (reference sequence). V dropped 1 base and J dropped 0 bases, with 14 bases sitting between them. CDR3 residues: CASSLRLGKYSNQPQHF. Written as DNA, the CDR3 is TGTGCCAGCAGCTTGAGGCTCGGGAAATATAGCAATCAGCCCCAGCATTTT.

The chain carries TRBV6-2 or TRBV6-3 and TRBJ2-1; no clear D gene. CDR1 and CDR2 (germline): MNHEY, SVGEGT. This CDR3 comprises 13 residues. V lost 5 bases and J 6 bases, leaving 11 bases between the germline ends. The DNA of the CDR3 is TGTGCCAGCAGTCGGGTTTGGGGCAATGAGCAGTTCTTC. As protein: CASSRVWGNEQFF.

The chain employs TRBV11-1 and TRBJ1-3; no definite D call. The CDR3 is 21 residues long. Germline values: CDR1 SGHAT, CDR2 FQDESV (reference sequence). V lost 0 bases and J lost 2, with 26 bases in between. The CDR3 region is CASSLAVIGRQRDSPGNTIYF. The CDR3 DNA reads as TGTGCCAGCAGCTTAGCGGTTATTGGTCGGCAGAGAGATTCCCCTGGAAACACCATATATTTT.